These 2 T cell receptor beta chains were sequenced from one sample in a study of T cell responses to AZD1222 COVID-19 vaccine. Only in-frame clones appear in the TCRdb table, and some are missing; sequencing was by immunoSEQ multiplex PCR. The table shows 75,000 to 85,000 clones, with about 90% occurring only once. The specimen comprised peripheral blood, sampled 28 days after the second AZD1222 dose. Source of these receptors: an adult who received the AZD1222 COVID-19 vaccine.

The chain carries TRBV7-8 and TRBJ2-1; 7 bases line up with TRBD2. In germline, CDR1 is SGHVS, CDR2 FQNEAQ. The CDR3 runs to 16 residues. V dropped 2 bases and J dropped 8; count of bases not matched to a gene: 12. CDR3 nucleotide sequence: TGTGCCAGCAGCTTAAGGAGGACTAGTAGAATAGATGAGCAGTTCTTC. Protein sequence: CASSLRRTSRIDEQFF. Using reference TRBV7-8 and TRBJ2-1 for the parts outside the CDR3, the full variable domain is GAGVSQSPRYKVAKRGQDVALRCDPISGHVSLFWYQQALGQGPEFLTYFQNEAQLDKSGLPSDRFFAERPEGSVSTLKIQRTQQEDSAVYLCASSLRRTSRIDEQFFGPGTRLTVL.

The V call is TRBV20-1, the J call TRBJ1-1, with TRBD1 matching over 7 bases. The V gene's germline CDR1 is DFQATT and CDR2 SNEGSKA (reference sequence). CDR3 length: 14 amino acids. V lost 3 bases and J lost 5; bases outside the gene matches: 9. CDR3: CSASRGRGRTEAFF. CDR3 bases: TGCAGTGCTAGTCGTGGCAGGGGGAGGACTGAAGCTTTCTTT.